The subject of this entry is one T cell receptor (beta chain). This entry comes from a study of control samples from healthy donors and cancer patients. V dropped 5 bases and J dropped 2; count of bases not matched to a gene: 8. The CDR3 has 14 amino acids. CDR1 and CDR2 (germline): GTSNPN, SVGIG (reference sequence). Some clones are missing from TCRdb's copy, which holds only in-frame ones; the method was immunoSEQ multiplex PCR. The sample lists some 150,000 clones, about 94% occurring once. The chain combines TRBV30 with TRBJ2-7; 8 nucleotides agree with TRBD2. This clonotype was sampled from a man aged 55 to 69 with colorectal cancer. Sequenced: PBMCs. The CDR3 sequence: CAWAWRGAAYEQYF. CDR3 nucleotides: TGTGCCTGGGCTTGGCGGGGGGCCGCCTACGAGCAGTACTTC.